This T cell receptor (beta chain) emerged from a study of cytomegalovirus exposure and HLA in healthy donors (TCRdb year 2017). With respect to the entire study: An earlier analysis of approximately 550 of the donors reported roughly 270 Gb of sequence data and roughly 110 million unique TCR beta sequences from roughly 200 million T cells. Approximately 310 gigabases of sequencing data and approximately 85 million unique TCR sequences were included in an early release covering about 700 HLA-typed donors. Of the roughly 400 genotyped donors, approximately 81% were placed in the genetic ancestry cluster associated with self-reported Caucasian donors. The study was designed to test whether signatures of past pathogen exposure could be identified by cataloging public T cell receptors. The T cell repertoires of about 700 subjects were profiled by immunosequencing and related to cytomegalovirus serostatus. In addition to the first cohort of about 650 subjects, a separate validation cohort of around 110 different subjects was used. The study combined high-throughput TCR immunosequencing, statistical association of individual TCRs with disease status, and machine learning to predict cytomegalovirus infection status. A later analysis re-analyzed previously published TCR beta repertoires from hundreds of donors and added high-resolution HLA genotyping to study TCR occurrence patterns. Rather than drawing on any new phenotypic data, the later analysis identified candidate immune exposures from TCR beta sequences and the way those sequences occurred across donors. An earlier analysis of several hundred of the donors applied high-throughput TCR beta sequencing to assess whether each TCR beta V gene segment acted as functional or pseudogenic. Donor age, sex, ethnicity and CMV serostatus were collected together with the repertoire data. Genome-wide SNP genotypes for about 65% of the roughly 670 donors were used in a later genetic analysis, which treated that subset as a discovery cohort. All discovery cohort repertoires had been generated using a single sequencing platform. HLA typing included class I and class II loci at four-digit resolution. The number of typed donors differed by locus: about 629-640 for A, B, C, DRB1 and DQB1; 500 to 550 for DQA1; 606 for DPA1; and some 470 for DPB1. A handful of DR-DQ haplotypes were handled as single units for association and clustering because linkage in the cohort was strong. Among around 400 genotyped donors of the cohort, an average of around 250,000 unique TCR beta nucleotide sequences was sequenced per donor, of which about 20% were non-productive. The research as a whole found: The 87-base-pair reads could not distinguish some IMGT-functional V segments, including TRBV6-2 and TRBV6-3, so those segments were excluded. Strong co-occurrence of HLA alleles, especially DR and DQ, made assigning TCR associations to individual alleles difficult. In a later analysis, several top co-occurrence clusters were reported to appear linked to parvovirus B19, influenza, CMV and Epstein-Barr virus. Cytomegalovirus status was reported to be diagnosed by the classifier with high specificity and sensitivity in both the original and validation cohorts. According to a later analysis, TCR association rates differed among HLA loci, with DRB1 alleles showing the most associated TCRs and HLA-C alleles showing the fewest. Across donors, most TCR sequences were observed very rarely, whereas some public TCRs were present in many individuals. A cluster of highly shared sequence variants was judged likely to be a technical artifact of the sequencing pipeline. The only immune exposure information available for the cohort was CMV serostatus. At a false discovery rate of 0.05, a later analysis linked approximately 18,000 TCR beta sequences to specific HLA alleles. According to a later analysis, most CMV-associated TCR beta chains appeared to be HLA-restricted, and the HLA associations seemed to be driven largely by CMV exposure. The presence/absence analyses assumed that sequencing depth was roughly uniform across donors, and that assumption may not be true. Because counts were too low, under 20 rarely observed V segments, including chromosome 9 orphons, were left out of the earlier analysis of a few hundred of the donors. It was suggested by the authors that the approach could potentially be generalized to other disease states and immunological phenotypes. In an earlier analysis of a few hundred of the donors, most TCR beta V segments were observed in productive rearrangements about 87% or about 30% of the time, broadly matching IMGT annotations. The cohort was sequenced for TCR beta chains only, and without alpha or paired-chain data the features that could be detected were limited. In vitro tests confirmed that a few of the cytomegalovirus-associated TCR beta chains recognize cytomegalovirus antigens. Correlated functional status among segregating V segments might reflect linkage disequilibrium, but an unknown experimental factor could not be ruled out. A later genetic analysis associated a missense DCLRE1C variant with V-gene and J-gene trimming of TCR beta chains, and an independent cohort replicated the association. Because HLA typing was missing for some donors at each locus, association tests included only the typed subset. Compared with equally common non-associated chains, HLA-associated TCR beta chains in a later analysis were more clonally expanded and had lower generation probabilities. The study gave a list of over 150 TCR beta chains associated with cytomegalovirus. A later genetic analysis reported fewer N-insertions in productive TCRs among donors in an Asian-associated ancestry cluster than the roughly 700-donor mean. A further reported finding was that TCR beta sequences accurately predicted the HLA-A and HLA-B alleles for most subjects in the first cohort.

The method was the immunoSEQ multiplex PCR assay. The multiplex PCR relied on a mix of 60 forward primers for TCR Vbeta segments and 13 reverse primers for TCR Jbeta segments. The CDR3 region of rearranged TCR beta genes was amplified from genomic DNA by a multiplex PCR assay. On the Illumina HiSeq System, the amplified TCR beta libraries were sequenced as 87-base-pair reads. In the source study's methods: A later analysis tallied around 82 million unique TCR beta chains across the 666 repertoires, and roughly 11 million of those chains were shared by two or more donors. Raw reads were error-corrected and collapsed into unique sequences with a nearest-neighbor algorithm that merged closely related sequences to remove PCR and sequencing errors. To assign V, D and J gene segments, CDR3 sequences were aligned to IMGT reference sequences. For a sequence to be retained, a match of at least six nucleotides was required to both a V gene segment and a J gene segment. Rearrangements were called productive when the CDR3 lacked stop codons and stayed in frame with V and J; all others were non-productive. CDR3 was defined by IMGT convention, running from the second conserved V-encoded cysteine to the conserved J-encoded phenylalanine. The earlier analysis of a few hundred of the donors excluded sequences that lacked an unambiguous match to a single V gene segment. In an earlier analysis of 450 to 750 of the donors, a V segment was called functional when productive rearrangements were above 56.7%, and segregating when the standard deviation between donors exceeded 5%. A statistical classification framework was built to diagnose cytomegalovirus status from the catalog of TCR beta chain sequences. In a later analysis, V and J genes were assigned by comparing TCR nucleotide sequences against IMGT/GENE-DB human TR gene sequences. In a later analysis, CDR3 sequences and most-parsimonious VDJ recombination scenarios were assigned using the TCRdist pipeline. In a later analysis, every TCR beta chain was defined by the combination of its CDR3 amino acid sequence and its V-gene family, and reads without a unique V-gene family were dropped. To address suspected cross-contamination and a sequencing artifact, a later analysis removed a few hundred highly shared, low-generation-probability nucleotide sequences. In a later analysis, a clonal expansion index for each public chain was calculated from normalized within-repertoire ranks of inferred template counts. In a later analysis, generation probabilities were computed using a VDJ recombination model fitted to out-of-frame rearrangements, and the results were checked against IGoR. Hypergeometric tests were used in a later analysis to score TCR-TCR, TCR-HLA and TCR-CMV co-occurrence, with a repertoire-size bias correction applied to the TCR pairs. To estimate false discovery rates, a later analysis permuted the HLA or CMV assignments 20 times. In a later analysis, co-occurring TCRs were grouped with DBSCAN, and TCRdist sequence similarity was added when clustering was performed within HLA-allele-positive subsets. Repertoires with fewer than 30,000 or more than 120,000 public chains, plus five repertoires with anomalous nucleotide sharing, were excluded from co-occurrence clustering. TCRdb took this table from immuneACCESS and kept in-frame rearrangements with V and J called. Such tables lack part of the clones; where checked against another copy, unresolved V genes explain under half of the gap, and the rest is unexplained. D and trimming were read from the DNA, whereas the V and J calls and clone size are those reported in that table. This sample has over 100,000 clones in its table, and roughly three fifths of those were observed once. The ten largest account for less than 2.5% of the sample.

This clone was seen only once. There is no known antigen for this receptor. Base qualities are not recorded, but no much larger clone differs from it by a single base. The cohort consisted of approximately 670 healthy bone marrow donors. At the time of sampling, every cohort member was nominally healthy, though immune exposures that went unrecorded were likely present. The donor tested CMV seronegative, placing the donor among the approximately 360 seronegative members of the cohort. A peripheral blood sample was collected from each donor, and TCR beta sequencing was performed on peripheral blood mononuclear cells. The Qiagen DNeasy Blood Extraction Kit was used to extract genomic DNA from the blood cell samples. The germline V gene specifies LGHNA as CDR1 and YNFKEQ as CDR2. From the cysteine through the phenylalanine, the CDR3 covers 15 amino acids. CDR3 DNA is the only sequence kept; it has 45 bases, read in frame from the first base. V is cut by 0 bases and J by 3 bases, and the space between the germline ends is 11 bases.

This TCR came from a woman aged 40 to 50 in good health and CMV-seronegative. Recombination joined TRBV4-2 with TRBJ1-1, with the identity of the D gene unclear. Material: PBMCs. The CDR3 protein sequence reads: CASSQESVFYTEAFF. The DNA sequence is given as TGTGCCAGCAGCCAAGAGTCAGTATTCTACACTGAAGCTTTCTTT.